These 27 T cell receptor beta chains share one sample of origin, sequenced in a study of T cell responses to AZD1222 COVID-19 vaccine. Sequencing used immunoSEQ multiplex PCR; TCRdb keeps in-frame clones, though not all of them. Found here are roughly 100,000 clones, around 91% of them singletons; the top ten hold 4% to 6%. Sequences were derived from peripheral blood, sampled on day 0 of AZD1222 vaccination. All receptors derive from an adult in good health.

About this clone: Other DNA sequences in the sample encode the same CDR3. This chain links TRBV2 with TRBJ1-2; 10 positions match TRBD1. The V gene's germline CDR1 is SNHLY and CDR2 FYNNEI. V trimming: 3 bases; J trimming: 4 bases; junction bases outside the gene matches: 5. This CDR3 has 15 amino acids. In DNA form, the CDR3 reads TGTGCCAGCAGTGATCGGACAGGGGGAGGCTATGGCTACACCTTC. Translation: CASSDRTGGGYGYTF.

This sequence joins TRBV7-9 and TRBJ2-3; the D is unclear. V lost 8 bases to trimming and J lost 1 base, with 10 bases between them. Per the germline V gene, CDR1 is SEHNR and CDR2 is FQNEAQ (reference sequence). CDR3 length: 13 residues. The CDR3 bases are TGTGCCAGCCGCCCTTGGGGCACAGATACGCAGTATTTT. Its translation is CASRPWGTDTQYF.

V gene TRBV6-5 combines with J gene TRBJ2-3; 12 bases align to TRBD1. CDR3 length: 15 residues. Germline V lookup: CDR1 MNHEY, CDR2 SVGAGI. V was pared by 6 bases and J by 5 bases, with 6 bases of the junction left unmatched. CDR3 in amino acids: CASRPGQGAGDTQYF. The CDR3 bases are TGTGCCAGCAGACCGGGACAGGGGGCTGGAGATACGCAGTATTTT.

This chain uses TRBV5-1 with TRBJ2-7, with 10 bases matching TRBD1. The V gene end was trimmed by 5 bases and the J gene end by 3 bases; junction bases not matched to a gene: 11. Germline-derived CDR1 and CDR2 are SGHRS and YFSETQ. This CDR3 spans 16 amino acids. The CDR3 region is CASSSTGGIGNYEQYF. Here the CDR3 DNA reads TGCGCCAGCAGTTCGACAGGGGGCATCGGCAACTACGAGCAGTACTTC.

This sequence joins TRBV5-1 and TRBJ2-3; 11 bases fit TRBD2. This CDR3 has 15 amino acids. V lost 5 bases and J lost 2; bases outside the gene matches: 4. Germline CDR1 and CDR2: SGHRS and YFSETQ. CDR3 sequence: CASRQTSGDTDTQYF. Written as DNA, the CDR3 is TGCGCCAGCAGACAGACTAGCGGGGACACAGATACGCAGTATTTT.

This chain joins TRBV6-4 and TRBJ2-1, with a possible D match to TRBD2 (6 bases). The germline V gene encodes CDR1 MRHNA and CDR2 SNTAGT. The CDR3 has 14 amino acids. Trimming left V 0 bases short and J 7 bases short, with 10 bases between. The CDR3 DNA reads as TGTGCCAGCAGTGACTCGGAGACTAGAAATGAGCAGTTCTTC. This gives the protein CASSDSETRNEQFF.

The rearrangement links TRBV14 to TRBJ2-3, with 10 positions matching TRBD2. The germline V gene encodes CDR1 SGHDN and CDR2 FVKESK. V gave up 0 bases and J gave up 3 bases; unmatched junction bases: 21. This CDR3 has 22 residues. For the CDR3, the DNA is TGTGCCAGCAGCCAAGAGATCGGACTAGCGGATTACTTCCAGGGAGGAACAGATACGCAGTATTTT. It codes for CASSQEIGLADYFQGGTDTQYF.

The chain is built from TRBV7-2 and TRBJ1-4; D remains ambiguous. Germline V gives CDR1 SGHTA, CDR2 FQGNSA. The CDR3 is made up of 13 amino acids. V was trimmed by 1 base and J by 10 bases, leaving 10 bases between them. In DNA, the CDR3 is TGTGCCAGCAGCTTAGTCACTCCAGGAAAACTGTTTTTT. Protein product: CASSLVTPGKLFF.

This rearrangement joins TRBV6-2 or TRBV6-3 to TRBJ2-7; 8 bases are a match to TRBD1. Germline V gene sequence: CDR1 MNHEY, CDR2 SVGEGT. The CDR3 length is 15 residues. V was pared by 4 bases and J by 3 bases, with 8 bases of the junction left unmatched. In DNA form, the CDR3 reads TGTGCCAGCAGTTGGGGGAGGACAGGGATCTACGAGCAGTACTTC. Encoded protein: CASSWGRTGIYEQYF.

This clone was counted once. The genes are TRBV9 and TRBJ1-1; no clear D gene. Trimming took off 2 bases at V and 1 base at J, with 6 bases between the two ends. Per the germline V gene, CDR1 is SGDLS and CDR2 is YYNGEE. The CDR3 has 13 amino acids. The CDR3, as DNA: TGTGCCAGCAGCGTGGCAGGGAACACTGAAGCTTTCTTT. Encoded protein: CASSVAGNTEAFF.

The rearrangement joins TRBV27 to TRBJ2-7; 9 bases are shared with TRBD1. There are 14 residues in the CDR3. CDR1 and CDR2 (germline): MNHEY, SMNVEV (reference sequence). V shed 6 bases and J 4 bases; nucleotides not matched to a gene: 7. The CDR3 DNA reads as TGTGCCAGCAGCTTCGGGACAGGGTCGTACGAGCAGTACTTC. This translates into CASSFGTGSYEQYF.

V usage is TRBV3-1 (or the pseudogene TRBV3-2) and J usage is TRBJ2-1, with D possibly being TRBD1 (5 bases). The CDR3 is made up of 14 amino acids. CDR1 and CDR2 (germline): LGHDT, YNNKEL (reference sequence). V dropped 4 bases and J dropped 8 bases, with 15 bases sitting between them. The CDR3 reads CASSRGGNFHEQFF. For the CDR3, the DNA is TGTGCCAGCAGCCGGGGCGGTAACTTTCATGAGCAGTTCTTC.

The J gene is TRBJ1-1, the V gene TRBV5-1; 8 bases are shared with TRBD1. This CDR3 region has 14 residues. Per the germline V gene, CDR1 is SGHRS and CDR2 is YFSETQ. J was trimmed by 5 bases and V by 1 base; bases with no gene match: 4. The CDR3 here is CASSLTGGGTEAFF. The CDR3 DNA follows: TGCGCCAGCAGCTTGACAGGGGGAGGAACTGAAGCTTTCTTT.

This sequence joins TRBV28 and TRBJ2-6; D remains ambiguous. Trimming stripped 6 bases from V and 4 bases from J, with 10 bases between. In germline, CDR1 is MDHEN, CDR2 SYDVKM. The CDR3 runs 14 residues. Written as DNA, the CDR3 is TGTGCCAGCAGACCACTCAAGGGGGCCAACGTCCTGACTTTC. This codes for CASRPLKGANVLTF.

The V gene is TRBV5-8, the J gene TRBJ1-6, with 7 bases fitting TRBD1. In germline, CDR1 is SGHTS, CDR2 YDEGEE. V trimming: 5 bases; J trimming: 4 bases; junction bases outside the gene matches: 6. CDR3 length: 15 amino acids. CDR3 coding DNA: TGTGCCAGCAGGCTGTTGGGACAGTATAATTCACCCCTCCACTTT. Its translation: CASRLLGQYNSPLHF. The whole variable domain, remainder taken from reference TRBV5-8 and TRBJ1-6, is EAGVTQSPTHLIKTRGQQATLRCSPISGHTSVYWYQQALGLGLQFLLWYDEGEERNRGNFPPRFSGRQFPNYSSELNVNALELEDSALYLCASRLLGQYNSPLHFGNGTRLTVT.

This chain's CDR3 is CSVSTGGNQPQHF. The CDR3 DNA sequence: TGCAGCGTTTCCACAGGGGGGAATCAGCCCCAGCATTTT. V gene TRBV29-1 combines with J gene TRBJ1-5; 8 nucleotides line up with TRBD1. Germline V CDR1 and CDR2: SQVTM, ANQGSEA. J lost 4 bases, V lost 5 bases, and 4 bases had no gene match. CDR3 length equals 13 residues.

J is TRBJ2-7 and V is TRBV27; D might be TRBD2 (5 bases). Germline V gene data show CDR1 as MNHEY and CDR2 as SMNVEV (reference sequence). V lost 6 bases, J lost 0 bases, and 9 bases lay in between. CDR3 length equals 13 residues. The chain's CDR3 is CASREESSYEQYF. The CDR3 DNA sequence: TGTGCCAGCAGGGAGGAGAGCTCCTACGAGCAGTACTTC.

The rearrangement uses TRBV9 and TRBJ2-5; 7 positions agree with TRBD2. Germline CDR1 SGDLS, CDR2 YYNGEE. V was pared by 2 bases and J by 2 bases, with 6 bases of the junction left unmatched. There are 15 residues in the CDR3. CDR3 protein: CASSVGTNLQETQYF. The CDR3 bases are TGTGCCAGCAGCGTTGGGACTAACTTGCAAGAGACCCAGTACTTC.

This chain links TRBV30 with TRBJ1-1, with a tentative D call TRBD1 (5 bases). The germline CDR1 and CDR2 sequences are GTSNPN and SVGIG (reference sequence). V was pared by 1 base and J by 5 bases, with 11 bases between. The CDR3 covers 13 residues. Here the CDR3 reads CAWSDDSRTEAFF. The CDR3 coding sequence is TGTGCCTGGAGTGACGACAGCAGGACTGAAGCTTTCTTT. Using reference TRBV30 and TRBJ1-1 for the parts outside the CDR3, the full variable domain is SQTIHQWPATLVQPVGSPLSLECTVEGTSNPNLYWYRQAAGRGLQLLFYSVGIGQISSEVPQNLSASRPQDRQFILSSKKLLLSDSGFYLCAWSDDSRTEAFFGQGTRLTVV.

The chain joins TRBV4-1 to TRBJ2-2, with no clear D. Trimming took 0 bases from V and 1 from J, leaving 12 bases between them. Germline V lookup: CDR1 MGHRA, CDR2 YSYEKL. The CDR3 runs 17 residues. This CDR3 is CASSQDRARGNTGELFF. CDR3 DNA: TGCGCCAGCAGCCAAGATAGGGCTAGAGGGAACACCGGGGAGCTGTTTTTT.

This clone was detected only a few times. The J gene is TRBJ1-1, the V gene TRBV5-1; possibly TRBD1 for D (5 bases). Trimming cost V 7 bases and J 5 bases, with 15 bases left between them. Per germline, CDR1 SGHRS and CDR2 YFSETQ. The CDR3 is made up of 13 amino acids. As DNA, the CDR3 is TGCGCCAGCGCCGGAGGGGATGGGACTGAAGCTTTCTTT. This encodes CASAGGDGTEAFF.

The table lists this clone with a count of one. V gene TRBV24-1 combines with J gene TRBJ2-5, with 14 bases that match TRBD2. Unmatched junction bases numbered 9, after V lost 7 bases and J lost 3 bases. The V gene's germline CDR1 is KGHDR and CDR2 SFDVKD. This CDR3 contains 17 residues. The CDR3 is CATSPGLAGGSKETQYF. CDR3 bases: TGTGCCACCAGCCCCGGACTAGCGGGGGGATCCAAAGAGACCCAGTACTTC.

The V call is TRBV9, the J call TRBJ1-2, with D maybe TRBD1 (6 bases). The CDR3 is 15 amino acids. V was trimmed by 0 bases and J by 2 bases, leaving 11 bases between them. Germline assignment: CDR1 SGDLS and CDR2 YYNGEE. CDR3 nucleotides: TGTGCCAGCAGCGTAGTACAGGGTCAAAACTATGGCTACACCTTC. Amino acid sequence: CASSVVQGQNYGYTF.

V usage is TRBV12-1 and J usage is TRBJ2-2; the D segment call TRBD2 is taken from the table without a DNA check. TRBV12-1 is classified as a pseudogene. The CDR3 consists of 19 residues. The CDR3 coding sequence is TGTGCCAGCAGCTGCGGCGGAACAGGACTAGCAGGTAGTACCGGGGAGCTGTTTTTT. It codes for CASSCGGTGLAGSTGELFF.

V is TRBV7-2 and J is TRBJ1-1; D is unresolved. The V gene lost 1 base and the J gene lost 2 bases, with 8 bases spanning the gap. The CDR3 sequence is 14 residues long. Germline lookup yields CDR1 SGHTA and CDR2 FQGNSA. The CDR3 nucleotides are TGTGCCAGCAGCTTAGGTAGGGCAAACACTGAAGCTTTCTTT. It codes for CASSLGRANTEAFF.

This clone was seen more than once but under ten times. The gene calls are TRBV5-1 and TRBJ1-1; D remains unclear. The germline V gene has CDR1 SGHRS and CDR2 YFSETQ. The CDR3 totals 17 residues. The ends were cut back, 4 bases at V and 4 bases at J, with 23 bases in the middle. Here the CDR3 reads CASSPAPGKTVGTEAFF. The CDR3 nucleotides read TGCGCCAGCAGCCCAGCACCGGGAAAAACTGTGGGCACTGAAGCTTTCTTT.

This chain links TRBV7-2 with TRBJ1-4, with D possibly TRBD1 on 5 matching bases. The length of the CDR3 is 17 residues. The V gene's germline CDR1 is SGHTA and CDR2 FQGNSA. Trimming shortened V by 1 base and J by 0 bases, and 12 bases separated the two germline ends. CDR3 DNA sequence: TGTGCCAGCAGCTTAGTCTGGGGCTCAGCAACTAATGAAAAACTGTTTTTT. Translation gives CASSLVWGSATNEKLFF.